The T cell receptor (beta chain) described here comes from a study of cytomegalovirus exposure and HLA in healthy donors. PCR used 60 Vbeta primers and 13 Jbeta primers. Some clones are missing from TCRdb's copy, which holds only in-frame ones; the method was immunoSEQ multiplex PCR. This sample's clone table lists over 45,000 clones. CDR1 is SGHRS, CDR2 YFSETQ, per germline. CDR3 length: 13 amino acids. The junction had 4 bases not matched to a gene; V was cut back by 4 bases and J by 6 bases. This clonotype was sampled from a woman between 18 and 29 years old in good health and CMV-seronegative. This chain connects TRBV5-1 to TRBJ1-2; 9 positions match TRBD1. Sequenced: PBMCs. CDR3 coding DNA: TGCGCCAGCAGCCCCGGACAGGGGCATGGCTACACCTTC. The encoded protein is CASSPGQGHGYTF.